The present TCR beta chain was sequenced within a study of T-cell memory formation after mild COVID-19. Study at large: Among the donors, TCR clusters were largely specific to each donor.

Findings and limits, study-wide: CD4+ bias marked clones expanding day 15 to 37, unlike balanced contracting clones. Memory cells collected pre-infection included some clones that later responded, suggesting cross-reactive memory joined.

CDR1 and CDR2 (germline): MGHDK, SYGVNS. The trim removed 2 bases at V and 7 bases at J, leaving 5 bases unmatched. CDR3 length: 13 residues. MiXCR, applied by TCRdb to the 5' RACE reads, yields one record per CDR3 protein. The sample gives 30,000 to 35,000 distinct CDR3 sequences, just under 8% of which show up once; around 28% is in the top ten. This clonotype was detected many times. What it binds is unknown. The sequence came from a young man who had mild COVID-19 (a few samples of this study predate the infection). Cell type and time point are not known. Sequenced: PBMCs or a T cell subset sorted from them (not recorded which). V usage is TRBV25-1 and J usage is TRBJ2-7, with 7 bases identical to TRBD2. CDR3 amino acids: CASSEGGGKEQYF. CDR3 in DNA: TGTGCCAGCAGTGAAGGGGGGGGTAAGGAGCAGTACTTC.